The T cell receptor (beta chain) described here comes from a study of breast tumors, draining lymph nodes, adjacent tissues. Unmatched junction bases numbered 3, after V lost 0 bases and J lost 3 bases. Germline V lookup: CDR1 MNHEY, CDR2 SVGAGI. This CDR3 comprises 15 residues. A remark on this clonotype: No antigen is known for it.

A single record per CDR3 protein comes from TCRdb applying MiXCR to the multiplex PCR reads. This sample has about 300,000 distinct CDR3 sequences; over 30% occur once, and the top ten carry around 1.1%. Breast cancer patients provided tissue from their axillary draining lymph nodes. Study-level points and caveats: Tumor TCR diversity was below lymph nodes but above nontumor tissue.

The sample comprised axillary lymph node tissue. The chain recombines TRBV6-5 with TRBJ2-5; TRBD1 matches 8 bases. This receptor was taken from a female donor with breast cancer. Some clones in this sample may be carry-over from other donors' samples. DNA for the CDR3: TGTGCCAGCAGTTACTCGGACAGGGCCAAAGAGACCCAGTACTTC. Translation: CASSYSDRAKETQYF.